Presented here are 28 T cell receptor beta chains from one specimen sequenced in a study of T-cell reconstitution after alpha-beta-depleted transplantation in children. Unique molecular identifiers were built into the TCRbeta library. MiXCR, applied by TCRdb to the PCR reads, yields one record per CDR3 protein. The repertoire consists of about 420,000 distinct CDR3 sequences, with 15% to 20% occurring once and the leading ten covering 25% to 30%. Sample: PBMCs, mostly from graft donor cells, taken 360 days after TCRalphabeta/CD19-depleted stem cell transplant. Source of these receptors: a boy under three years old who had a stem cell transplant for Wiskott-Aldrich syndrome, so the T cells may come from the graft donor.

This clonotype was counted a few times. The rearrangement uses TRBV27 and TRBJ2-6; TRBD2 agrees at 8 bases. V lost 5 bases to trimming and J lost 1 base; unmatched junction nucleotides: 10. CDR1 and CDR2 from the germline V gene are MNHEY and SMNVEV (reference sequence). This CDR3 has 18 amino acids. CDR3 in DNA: TGTGCCAGCAGTGCCGCCGGGACTAGGAGGTCTGGGGCCAACGTCCTGACTTTC. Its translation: CASSAAGTRRSGANVLTF.

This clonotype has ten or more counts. The CDR3 loop reads CSVDRGSEQYF. The CDR3 DNA reads TGCAGCGTTGATCGCGGGAGCGAGCAGTACTTC. This chain uses TRBV29-1 with TRBJ2-7, with 7 bases identical to TRBD2. J was trimmed by 6 bases and V by 3 bases; bases with no gene match: 2. CDR1 is SQVTM, CDR2 ANQGSEA, per germline. The CDR3 covers 11 residues.

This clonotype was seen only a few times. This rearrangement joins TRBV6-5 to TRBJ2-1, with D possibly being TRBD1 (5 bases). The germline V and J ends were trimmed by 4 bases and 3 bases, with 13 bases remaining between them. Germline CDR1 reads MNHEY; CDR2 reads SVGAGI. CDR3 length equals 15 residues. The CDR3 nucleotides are TGTGCCAGCAGTTTTAGGGGTCCCTACTACAATGAGCAGTTCTTC. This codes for CASSFRGPYYNEQFF.

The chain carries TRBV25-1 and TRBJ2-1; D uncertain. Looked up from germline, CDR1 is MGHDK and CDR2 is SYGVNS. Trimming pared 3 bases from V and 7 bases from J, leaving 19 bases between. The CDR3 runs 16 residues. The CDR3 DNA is TGTGCCAGCAGTGACGACACCGGTCCCCTGGGGAATGAGCAGTTCTTC. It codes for CASSDDTGPLGNEQFF.

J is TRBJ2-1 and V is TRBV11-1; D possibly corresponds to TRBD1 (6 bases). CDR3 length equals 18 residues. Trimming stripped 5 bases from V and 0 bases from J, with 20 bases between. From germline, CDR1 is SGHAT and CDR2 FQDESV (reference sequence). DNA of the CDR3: TGTGCCAGCAGCCCGTATACAGGGAACCCTCGCTCCTACAATGAGCAGTTCTTC. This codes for CASSPYTGNPRSYNEQFF.

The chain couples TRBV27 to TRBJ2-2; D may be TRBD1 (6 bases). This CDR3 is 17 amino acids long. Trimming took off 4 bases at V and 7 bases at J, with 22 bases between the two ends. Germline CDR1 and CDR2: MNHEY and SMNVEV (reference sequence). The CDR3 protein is CASSYAGVGPSGGELFF. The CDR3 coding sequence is TGTGCCAGCAGTTACGCAGGGGTCGGGCCGTCGGGCGGGGAGCTGTTTTTT.

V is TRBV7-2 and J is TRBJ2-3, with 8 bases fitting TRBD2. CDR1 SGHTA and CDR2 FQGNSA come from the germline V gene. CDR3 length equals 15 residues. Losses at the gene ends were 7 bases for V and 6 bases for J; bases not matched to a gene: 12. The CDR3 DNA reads TGTGCCAGCACCCTTCGAGCGGGGGCCGGGGATACGCAGTATTTT. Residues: CASTLRAGAGDTQYF.

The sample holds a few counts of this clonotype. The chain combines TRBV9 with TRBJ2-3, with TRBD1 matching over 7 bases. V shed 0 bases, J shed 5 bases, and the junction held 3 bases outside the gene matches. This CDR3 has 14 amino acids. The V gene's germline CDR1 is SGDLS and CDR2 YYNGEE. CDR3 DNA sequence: TGTGCCAGCAGCGTAGAAGGGGGCAGAGATACGCAGTATTTT. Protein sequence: CASSVEGGRDTQYF.

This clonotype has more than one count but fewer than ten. The CDR3 region has the DNA TGCAGTGCTAGCAAACTAGCCGGAGCAGATACGCAGTATTTT. Encoded protein: CSASKLAGADTQYF. This chain links TRBV20-1 with TRBJ2-3, with D maybe TRBD2 (6 bases). Trimming stripped 3 bases from V and 4 bases from J, with 14 bases between. Germline V gives CDR1 DFQATT, CDR2 SNEGSKA (reference sequence). CDR3 length: 14 amino acids.

The CDR3 protein is CASSLISGRGNTGELFF. CDR3 DNA: TGTGCCAGCAGTTTGATTAGCGGGAGGGGGAACACCGGGGAGCTGTTTTTT. This chain joins TRBV12-3 or TRBV12-4 and TRBJ2-2; 11 positions match TRBD2. CDR3 size: 17 residues. Losses at the gene ends were 3 bases for V and 1 base for J; bases not matched to a gene: 4.

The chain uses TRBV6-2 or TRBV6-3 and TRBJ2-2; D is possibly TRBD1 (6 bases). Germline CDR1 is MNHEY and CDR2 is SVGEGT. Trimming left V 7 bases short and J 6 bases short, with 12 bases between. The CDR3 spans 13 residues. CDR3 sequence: CASTNRVPGELFF. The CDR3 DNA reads TGTGCCAGCACCAACAGGGTCCCCGGGGAGCTGTTTTTT.

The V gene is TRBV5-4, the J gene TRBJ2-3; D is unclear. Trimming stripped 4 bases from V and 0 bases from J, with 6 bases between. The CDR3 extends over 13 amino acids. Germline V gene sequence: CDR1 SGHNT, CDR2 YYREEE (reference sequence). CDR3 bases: TGTGCCAGCAGCGTCCCTAGCACAGATACGCAGTATTTT. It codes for CASSVPSTDTQYF.

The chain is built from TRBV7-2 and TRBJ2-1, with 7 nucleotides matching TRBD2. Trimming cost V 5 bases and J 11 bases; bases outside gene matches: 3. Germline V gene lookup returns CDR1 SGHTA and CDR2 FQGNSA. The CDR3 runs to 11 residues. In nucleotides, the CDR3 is TGTGCCAGCAGCACGAGCGGGAAGCAGTTCTTC. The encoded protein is CASSTSGKQFF.

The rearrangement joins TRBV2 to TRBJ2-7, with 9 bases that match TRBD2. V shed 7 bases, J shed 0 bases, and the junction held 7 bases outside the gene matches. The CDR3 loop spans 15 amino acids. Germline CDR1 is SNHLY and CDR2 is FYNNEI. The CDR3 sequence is CASNQASGASYEQYF. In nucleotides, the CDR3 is TGTGCCAGCAACCAAGCTAGCGGGGCCTCCTACGAGCAGTACTTC.

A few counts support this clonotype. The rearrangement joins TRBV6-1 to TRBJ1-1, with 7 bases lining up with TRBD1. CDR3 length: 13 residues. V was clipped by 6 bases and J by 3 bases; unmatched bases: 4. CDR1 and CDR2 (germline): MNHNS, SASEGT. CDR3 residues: CASRTGWDTEAFF. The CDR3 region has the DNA TGTGCCAGCAGGACAGGGTGGGACACTGAAGCTTTCTTT.

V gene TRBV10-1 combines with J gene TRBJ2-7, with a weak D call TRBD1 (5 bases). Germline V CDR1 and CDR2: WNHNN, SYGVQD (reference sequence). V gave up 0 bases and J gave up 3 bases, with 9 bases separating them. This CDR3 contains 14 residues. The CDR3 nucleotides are TGCGCCAGCAGTGAGTCTATTACAGGCTACGAGCAGTACTTC. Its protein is CASSESITGYEQYF.

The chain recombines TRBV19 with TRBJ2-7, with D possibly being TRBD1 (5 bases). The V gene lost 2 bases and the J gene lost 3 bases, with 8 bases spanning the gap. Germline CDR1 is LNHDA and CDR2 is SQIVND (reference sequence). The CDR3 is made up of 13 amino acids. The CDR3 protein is CASSISDNYEQYF. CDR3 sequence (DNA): TGTGCCAGTAGTATATCGGACAACTACGAGCAGTACTTC. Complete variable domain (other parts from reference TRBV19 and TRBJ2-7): DGGITQSPKYLFRKEGQNVTLSCEQNLNHDAMYWYRQDPGQGLRLIYYSQIVNDFQKGDIAEGYSVSREKKESFPLTVTSAQKNPTAFYLCASSISDNYEQYFGPGTRLTVT.

CDR3 coding DNA: TGCAGTGCTCCGCGGACAGGGAAACCCTACGAGCAGTACTTC. Protein sequence: CSAPRTGKPYEQYF. This chain links TRBV20-1 with TRBJ2-7, with 8 positions matching TRBD1. Germline assignment: CDR1 DFQATT and CDR2 SNEGSKA (reference sequence). The V gene end was trimmed by 5 bases and the J gene end by 2 bases; junction bases not matched to a gene: 8. CDR3 length: 14 amino acids.

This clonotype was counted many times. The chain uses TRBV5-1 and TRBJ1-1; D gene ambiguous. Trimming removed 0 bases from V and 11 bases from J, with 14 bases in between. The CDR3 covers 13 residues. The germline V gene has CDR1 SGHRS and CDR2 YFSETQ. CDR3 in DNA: TGCGCCAGCAGCTTGGAACTCGGGGTTCCGGCTTTCTTT. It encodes CASSLELGVPAFF.

The CDR3 loop reads CASTQTVAKNIQYF. CDR3 DNA: TGTGCCAGCACCCAGACGGTAGCCAAAAACATTCAGTACTTC. This chain connects TRBV12-3 or TRBV12-4 to TRBJ2-4; D remains unclear. The germline V and J ends were trimmed by 7 bases and 0 bases, with 10 bases remaining between them. This CDR3 is built from 14 residues.

The chain's CDR3 is CASSPGQGETPLHF. The CDR3 DNA is TGTGCCAGCAGTCCGGGACAGGGGGAGACACCCCTCCACTTT. This chain uses TRBV12-3 or TRBV12-4 with TRBJ1-6, with TRBD1 identical over 11 bases. Trimming took 5 bases from V and 11 from J; bases not matched to a gene: 5. The CDR3 is 14 amino acids.

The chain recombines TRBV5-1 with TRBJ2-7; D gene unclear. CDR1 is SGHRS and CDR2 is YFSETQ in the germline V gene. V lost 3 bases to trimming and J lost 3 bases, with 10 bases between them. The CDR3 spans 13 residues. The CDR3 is CASSSTLHYEQYF. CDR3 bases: TGCGCCAGCAGCTCCACACTACACTACGAGCAGTACTTC.

The CDR3 DNA follows: TGTGCCAGCATCTTACTCAGCGGGGCAAATGAGCAGTTCTTC. Translating it yields CASILLSGANEQFF. The rearrangement joins TRBV12-3 or TRBV12-4 to TRBJ2-1, with 7 bases identical to TRBD2. J gave up 7 bases and V 7 bases, and 10 bases lay outside the gene matches. The CDR3 loop spans 14 amino acids.

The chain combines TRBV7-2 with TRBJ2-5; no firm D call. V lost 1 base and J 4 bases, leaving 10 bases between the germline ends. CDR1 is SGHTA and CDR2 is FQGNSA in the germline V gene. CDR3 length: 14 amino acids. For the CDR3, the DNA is TGTGCCAGCAGCTTAGTGGCCAGGAGAGAGACCCAGTACTTC. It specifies CASSLVARRETQYF.

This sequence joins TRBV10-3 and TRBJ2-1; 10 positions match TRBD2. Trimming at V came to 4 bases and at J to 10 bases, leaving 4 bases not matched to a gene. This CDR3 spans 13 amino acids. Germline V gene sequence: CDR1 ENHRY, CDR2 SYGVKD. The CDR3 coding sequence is TGTGCCATCAGTGGACCGGGACTAGCGGAGCAGTTCTTC. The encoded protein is CAISGPGLAEQFF.

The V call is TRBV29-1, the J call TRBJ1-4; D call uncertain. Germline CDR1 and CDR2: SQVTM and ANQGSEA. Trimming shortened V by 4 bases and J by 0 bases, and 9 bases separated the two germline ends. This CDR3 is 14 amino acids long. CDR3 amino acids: CSVGLFATNEKLFF. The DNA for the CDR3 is TGCAGCGTTGGCTTGTTTGCAACTAATGAAAAACTGTTTTTT.

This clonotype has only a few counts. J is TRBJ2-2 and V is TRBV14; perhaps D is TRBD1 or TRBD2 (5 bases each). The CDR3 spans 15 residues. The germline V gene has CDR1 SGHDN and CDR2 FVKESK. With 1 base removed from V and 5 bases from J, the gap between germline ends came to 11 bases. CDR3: CASSQAWGSTGELFF. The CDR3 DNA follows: TGTGCCAGCAGCCAAGCCTGGGGGTCGACCGGGGAGCTGTTTTTT.

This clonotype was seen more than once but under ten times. CDR3 DNA sequence: TGTGCCAGCAGCTTTATCGGGGTTTACACCGGGGAGCTGTTTTTT. Protein sequence: CASSFIGVYTGELFF. This sequence joins TRBV5-6 and TRBJ2-2; a possible D gene is TRBD2 (5 bases). The CDR3 sequence is 15 residues long. CDR1 SGHDT and CDR2 YYEEEE come from the germline V gene. V lost 2 bases and J lost 3, with 11 bases in between.